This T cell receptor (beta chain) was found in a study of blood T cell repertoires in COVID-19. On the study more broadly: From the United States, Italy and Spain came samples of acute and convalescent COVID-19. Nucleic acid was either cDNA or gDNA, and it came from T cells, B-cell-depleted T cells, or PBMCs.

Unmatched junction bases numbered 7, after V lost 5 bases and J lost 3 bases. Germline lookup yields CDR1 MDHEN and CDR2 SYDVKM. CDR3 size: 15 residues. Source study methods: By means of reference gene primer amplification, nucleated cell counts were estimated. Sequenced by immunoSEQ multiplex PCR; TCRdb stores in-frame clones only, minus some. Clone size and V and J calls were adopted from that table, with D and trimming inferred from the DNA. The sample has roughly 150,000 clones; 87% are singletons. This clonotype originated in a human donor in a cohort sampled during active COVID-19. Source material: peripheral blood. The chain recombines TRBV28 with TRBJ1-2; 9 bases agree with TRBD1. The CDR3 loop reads CASSGRRDRDYGYTF. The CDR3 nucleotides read TGTGCCAGCAGTGGTAGGCGGGACAGGGACTATGGCTACACCTTC.